The sequence of this TCR beta chain was determined in a study of response to subunit inactivated influenza vaccine. General study results and limits: Only a handful of new T cells, the authors suggested, are recruited with each seasonal influenza vaccination.

This CDR3 has 18 residues. With V trimmed by 1 base and J by 6 bases, 8 bases remained unmatched. Germline-derived CDR1 and CDR2 are MNHEY and SVGEGT. TCRdb itself ran the RT-PCR reads through MiXCR, one entry per CDR3 protein. The sample contains roughly 520,000 distinct CDR3 sequences, roughly 27% of which appear only once. Of note for this clonotype: Its antigen is unidentified.

The rearrangement uses TRBV6-2 or TRBV6-3 and TRBJ2-3; 15 bases line up with TRBD2. Sequences were derived from CD4+ T cells sorted from PBMCs, sampled around 5 days after vaccination. The receptor was derived from a middle-aged man who received an inactivated influenza vaccine. CDR3 coding DNA: TGTGCCAGCAGTTACTGGAGGACTAGCGGGGGGGCCGGCGATACGCAGTATTTT. Residues: CASSYWRTSGGAGDTQYF.